These 31 T cell receptor beta chains were all obtained from the same sample, sequenced in a study of blood T cell repertoires in COVID-19. Clones were read by immunoSEQ multiplex PCR, and TCRdb kept only the in-frame ones, dropping some. The sample yields roughly 76,000 clones, approximately 88% seen once. Sample: peripheral blood. The receptor set was obtained from a man aged 25 to 40 with acute or convalescent COVID-19.

The rearrangement joins TRBV13 to TRBJ2-7; no reliable D call. The V end lost 3 bases, the J end lost 0 bases, and 3 bases lay between the germline ends. CDR1 PRHDT and CDR2 FYEKMQ come from the germline V gene (reference sequence). The CDR3 totals 12 residues. This CDR3 is CASSFGSYEQYF. CDR3 nucleotides: TGTGCCAGCAGCTTCGGCTCCTACGAGCAGTACTTC. Variable domain in full (rest from reference TRBV13 and TRBJ2-7): AAGVIQSPRHLIKEKRETATLKCYPIPRHDTVYWYQQGPGQDPQFLISFYEKMQSDKGSIPDRFSAQQFSDYHSELNMSSLELGDSALYFCASSFGSYEQYFGPGTRLTVT.

This sequence joins TRBV9 and TRBJ1-5; D is ambiguous. With 4 bases removed from V and 5 bases from J, the gap between germline ends came to 16 bases. Germline V CDR1 and CDR2: SGDLS, YYNGEE. The CDR3 extends over 15 amino acids. CDR3 residues: CASSPGRSGYQPQHF. CDR3 bases: TGTGCCAGCAGCCCCGGCAGGAGCGGATATCAGCCCCAGCATTTT.

The V gene is TRBV7-9, the J gene TRBJ2-5, with TRBD1 matching over 8 bases. Germline V gene lookup returns CDR1 SEHNR and CDR2 FQNEAQ (reference sequence). The V and J ends lost 5 bases and 4 bases, in that order; junction bases with no gene match: 6. The CDR3 runs 14 residues. The CDR3 sequence is CASSVTGDRETQYF. Written as DNA, the CDR3 is TGTGCCAGCAGCGTGACAGGGGATCGAGAGACCCAGTACTTC. Combining the CDR3 with reference TRBV7-9 and TRBJ2-5 gives the whole variable domain DTGVSQNPRHKITKRGQNVTFRCDPISEHNRLYWYRQTLGQGPEFLTYFQNEAQLEKSRLLSDRFSAERPKGSFSTLEIQRTEQGDSAMYLCASSVTGDRETQYFGPGTRLLVL.

This clone was recorded a few times. J is TRBJ1-6 and V is TRBV6-1, with TRBD1 identical over 8 bases. The V gene end was trimmed by 2 bases and the J gene end by 8 bases; junction bases not matched to a gene: 5. The germline V gene encodes CDR1 MNHNS and CDR2 SASEGT. The CDR3 runs to 15 residues. The DNA for the CDR3 is TGTGCCAGCAGTGAAAGGGGACAGGAGGATTCACCCCTCCACTTT. It is translated as CASSERGQEDSPLHF.

V usage is TRBV6-2 or TRBV6-3 and J usage is TRBJ2-1; 12 bases map to TRBD2. The V gene end was trimmed by 0 bases and the J gene end by 7 bases; junction bases not matched to a gene: 7. Germline V gene lookup returns CDR1 MNHEY and CDR2 SVGEGT. The CDR3 extends over 17 amino acids. The CDR3: CASSYSFGLAGGNEQFF. The CDR3 bases are TGTGCCAGCAGTTACTCGTTCGGGCTAGCGGGAGGGAATGAGCAGTTCTTC.

V is TRBV10-3 and J is TRBJ2-7; unclear D gene. The CDR3 is 12 residues long. CDR1 and CDR2 from the germline V gene are ENHRY and SYGVKD. The germline V and J ends were trimmed by 0 bases and 2 bases, with 2 bases remaining between them. The CDR3 is CAISESTYEQYF. DNA of the CDR3: TGTGCCATCAGTGAGTCCACCTACGAGCAGTACTTC.

The chain uses TRBV27 and TRBJ2-3; 7 bases align to TRBD1. Germline CDR1 is MNHEY and CDR2 is SMNVEV (reference sequence). V dropped 4 bases and J dropped 1; count of bases not matched to a gene: 5. The CDR3 is made up of 15 amino acids. The CDR3 bases are TGTGCCAGCAGTTCCGACAGGGTTGGCACAGATACGCAGTATTTT. Translating gives CASSSDRVGTDTQYF.

J is TRBJ2-1 and V is TRBV5-1; the D gene is possibly TRBD2 (6 bases). The V gene lost 0 bases and the J gene lost 0 bases, with 13 bases spanning the gap. Germline V gene data show CDR1 as SGHRS and CDR2 as YFSETQ. The CDR3 consists of 17 residues. The CDR3 nucleotides are TGCGCCAGCAGCTTGGGCGGAGGGGACCCCTCCTACAATGAGCAGTTCTTC. It is translated as CASSLGGGDPSYNEQFF. Combining the CDR3 with reference TRBV5-1 and TRBJ2-1 gives the whole variable domain KAGVTQTPRYLIKTRGQQVTLSCSPISGHRSVSWYQQTPGQGLQFLFEYFSETQRNKGNFPGRFSGRQFSNSRSEMNVSTLELGDSALYLCASSLGGGDPSYNEQFFGPGTRLTVL.

The rearrangement links TRBV6-1 to TRBJ1-2, with D hard to call. Trimming took off 2 bases at V and 8 bases at J, with 21 bases between the two ends. CDR1 is MNHNS and CDR2 is SASEGT in the germline V gene. The CDR3 totals 16 residues. For the CDR3, the DNA is TGTGCCAGCAGTGAACCGATGTCCCGAGGGTTTTTGGGCTACACCTTC. It codes for CASSEPMSRGFLGYTF.

The CDR3 sequence is CASSYGRARDEQFF. The CDR3 nucleotides are TGTGCCAGCAGTTACGGCAGGGCTCGGGATGAGCAGTTCTTC. The rearrangement uses TRBV6-5 and TRBJ2-1, with D maybe TRBD1 (5 bases). Germline V gives CDR1 MNHEY, CDR2 SVGAGI. V was cut by 2 bases and J by 8 bases, with 13 bases left in between. The CDR3 is made up of 14 amino acids.

The chain links TRBV18 to TRBJ2-2; possibly TRBD2 for D (5 bases). CDR1 KGHSH and CDR2 LQKENI come from the germline V gene. CDR3 length equals 17 residues. V lost 2 bases, J lost 8 bases, and 21 bases lay in between. For the CDR3, the DNA is TGTGCCAGCTCACCAATAATCCCTAGGGAGTCCGGTGGGGAGCTGTTTTTT. The encoded protein is CASSPIIPRESGGELFF.

The chain combines TRBV5-5 with TRBJ2-7; no definite D call. Trimming left V 1 base short and J 0 bases short, with 11 bases between. CDR1 and CDR2 (germline): SGHKS, YYEKEE (reference sequence). This CDR3 spans 15 amino acids. CDR3 bases: TGTGCCAGCAGCTTGTACGCAGGCCCCTCCTACGAGCAGTACTTC. Protein sequence: CASSLYAGPSYEQYF.

The CDR3 DNA sequence: TGTGCCAGCAGTTTATCGGGCGGGACTAGCGTTACCGGGGAGCTGTTTTTT. The encoded protein is CASSLSGGTSVTGELFF. The chain combines TRBV27 with TRBJ2-2; 10 bases align to TRBD2. The CDR3 has 17 amino acids. Trimming took 0 bases from V and 5 from J; bases not matched to a gene: 6. CDR1 is MNHEY, CDR2 SMNVEV, per germline (reference sequence).

The rearrangement uses TRBV28 and TRBJ2-1, with a possible D match to TRBD1 (5 bases). CDR3 length: 16 amino acids. The germline V gene has CDR1 MDHEN and CDR2 SYDVKM. V was shortened by 2 bases and J by 2 bases, with 13 bases between the two germline ends. The CDR3 reads CASSLVGAPPYNEQFF. The CDR3 DNA sequence: TGTGCCAGCAGTTTAGTTGGGGCCCCCCCCTACAATGAGCAGTTCTTC.

The table lists this clone with a few counts. V usage is TRBV27 and J usage is TRBJ2-7, with D possibly TRBD2 on 6 matching bases. Trimming took 3 bases from V and 6 from J, leaving 9 bases between them. Germline V gene sequence: CDR1 MNHEY, CDR2 SMNVEV (reference sequence). The CDR3 has 12 amino acids. CDR3 protein: CASSFLGGEQYF. The CDR3 nucleotides read TGTGCCAGCAGTTTTTTGGGGGGCGAGCAGTACTTC.

The rearrangement uses TRBV19 and TRBJ2-7; D is uncertain. The CDR3 covers 14 residues. Germline lookup yields CDR1 LNHDA and CDR2 SQIVND (reference sequence). The V and J ends lost 5 bases and 3 bases respectively, with 14 bases between them. CDR3 in amino acids: CASSSTGSSYEQYF. Written as DNA, the CDR3 is TGTGCCAGTAGTTCAACGGGTTCCAGCTACGAGCAGTACTTC.

This clone is medium-sized (0.01 to 0.1%). The chain combines TRBV28 with TRBJ2-7; TRBD2 might be the D (5 bases). The germline CDR1 and CDR2 sequences are MDHEN and SYDVKM. The CDR3 spans 15 residues. Trimming removed 4 bases at V and 0 bases at J, with 13 bases between. The CDR3 DNA reads as TGTGCCAGCAGTTCCCGGACTGCCCGCTCCTACGAGCAGTACTTC. Translation gives CASSSRTARSYEQYF.

Comments on this clone: This specimen includes other DNA sequences encoding the same CDR3. This chain connects TRBV7-9 to TRBJ2-7; TRBD2 aligns across 7 bases. Trimming at V came to 5 bases and at J to 0 bases, leaving 4 bases not matched to a gene. The CDR3 is made up of 14 amino acids. Germline V gives CDR1 SEHNR, CDR2 FQNEAQ (reference sequence). Here the CDR3 DNA reads TGTGCCAGCAGCCCTAGCGGAACCTCCTACGAGCAGTACTTC. Translated, it gives CASSPSGTSYEQYF. The entire variable domain, with the rest obtained from reference TRBV7-9 and TRBJ2-7, is as follows: DTGVSQNPRHKITKRGQNVTFRCDPISEHNRLYWYRQTLGQGPEFLTYFQNEAQLEKSRLLSDRFSAERPKGSFSTLEIQRTEQGDSAMYLCASSPSGTSYEQYFGPGTRLTVT.

A single count supports this clone. The CDR3, as DNA: TGTGCCAGCAGCACCTTATCCTGGACAGGGAGCGAAAAACTGTTTTTT. Its translation is CASSTLSWTGSEKLFF. The chain is built from TRBV28 and TRBJ1-4; 8 positions match TRBD1. The germline V gene encodes CDR1 MDHEN and CDR2 SYDVKM. This CDR3 has 16 amino acids. Trimming removed 6 bases from V and 8 bases from J; junction bases left unmatched: 14.

This rearrangement joins TRBV7-8 to TRBJ1-2, with D unclear. CDR3 size: 11 residues. Germline assignment: CDR1 SGHVS and CDR2 FQNEAQ. Trimming took 5 bases from V and 5 from J, leaving 6 bases between them. This chain's CDR3 is CASSPGYGYTF. The CDR3 DNA is TGTGCCAGCAGCCCAGGATATGGCTACACCTTC.

This clone was seen once. The chain couples TRBV28 to TRBJ2-4, with TRBD2 as a possible D gene (6 bases). The V end was cut by 4 bases, the J end by 7 bases, with 20 bases between. CDR1 is MDHEN and CDR2 is SYDVKM in the germline V gene. CDR3 size: 16 residues. CDR3: CASSSPDSKGTNIQYF. CDR3 in DNA: TGTGCCAGCAGTTCCCCCGACAGTAAAGGGACTAACATTCAGTACTTC.

V usage is TRBV6-5 and J usage is TRBJ2-7; 8 bases fit TRBD2. The CDR3 spans 15 residues. With V trimmed by 9 bases and J by 0 bases, 10 bases remained unmatched. From germline, CDR1 is MNHEY and CDR2 SVGAGI. The CDR3 nucleotides are TGTGCCAGTTCCTCCCCGGGAGGGAGCTCCTACGAGCAGTACTTC. Amino acids: CASSSPGGSSYEQYF.

The J gene is TRBJ2-1, the V gene TRBV11-2; 7 bases fit TRBD2. V lost 5 bases, J lost 5 bases, and 12 bases stayed unmatched. Germline-derived CDR1 and CDR2 are SGHAT and FQNNGV. The CDR3 covers 16 residues. The CDR3 coding sequence is TGTGCCAGCAGCCCCAGGGTTAGCGGGTCGCACAATGAGCAGTTCTTC. Amino acids: CASSPRVSGSHNEQFF.

The chain couples TRBV19 to TRBJ2-3; D is perhaps TRBD2 (6 bases). Trimming cost V 10 bases and J 5 bases, with 16 bases left between them. This CDR3 is built from 13 residues. Germline V gene data show CDR1 as LNHDA and CDR2 as SQIVND (reference sequence). The CDR3 region is CAIHVPGEDTQYF. The CDR3 nucleotides read TGTGCCATACACGTTCCGGGAGAAGATACGCAGTATTTT.

The chain couples TRBV28 to TRBJ2-1; 14 bases match TRBD2. V shed 5 bases and J 8 bases; nucleotides not matched to a gene: 8. The CDR3 sequence is 16 residues long. Germline V gene sequence: CDR1 MDHEN, CDR2 SYDVKM. CDR3 protein: CASSPGTSGSRDEQFF. As DNA, the CDR3 is TGTGCCAGCAGTCCCGGGACTAGCGGGAGTCGGGATGAGCAGTTCTTC.

The chain links TRBV4-1 to TRBJ1-2; 7 bases map to TRBD1. The CDR3 spans 16 residues. V shed 1 base and J 0 bases; nucleotides not matched to a gene: 5. The germline gives CDR1 MGHRA, CDR2 YSYEKL. In DNA form, the CDR3 reads TGCGCCAGCAGCCAAGCAGGGGGTGAAGCTAACTATGGCTACACCTTC. Protein: CASSQAGGEANYGYTF.

The chain carries TRBV6-5 and TRBJ2-7, with 9 bases matching TRBD1. V was pared by 4 bases and J by 1 base, with 2 bases of the junction left unmatched. Germline values: CDR1 MNHEY, CDR2 SVGAGI. The CDR3 extends over 14 amino acids. The CDR3 here is CASSFDRGSYEQYF. The CDR3, as DNA: TGTGCCAGCAGTTTCGACAGGGGGTCCTACGAGCAGTACTTC.

J is TRBJ2-2 and V is TRBV6-4; 7 bases agree with TRBD2. The CDR3 extends over 14 amino acids. Germline V CDR1 and CDR2: MRHNA, SNTAGT. The V segment lost 4 bases and the J segment 7 bases; nucleotides outside the gene matches: 6. CDR3: CASSAGLGHGELFF. DNA for the CDR3: TGTGCCAGCAGTGCCGGACTAGGTCACGGGGAGCTGTTTTTT.

The chain combines TRBV7-2 with TRBJ2-1; TRBD2 agrees at 9 bases. The V gene end was trimmed by 3 bases and the J gene end by 10 bases; junction bases not matched to a gene: 10. CDR1 is SGHTA and CDR2 is FQGNSA in the germline V gene. The CDR3 runs 15 residues. Here the CDR3 DNA reads TGTGCCAGCAGCTTTAGCGGGAGACGCCCCGACGAGCAGTTCTTC. Its protein is CASSFSGRRPDEQFF.

The rearrangement links TRBV2 to TRBJ2-7, with 10 positions matching TRBD2. CDR1 and CDR2 (germline): SNHLY, FYNNEI. CDR3 length: 16 residues. Losses at the gene ends were 6 bases for V and 5 bases for J; bases not matched to a gene: 13. CDR3 residues: CASRKSLAGDPHEQYF. In DNA, the CDR3 is TGTGCCAGCAGGAAATCTCTAGCGGGAGACCCCCACGAGCAGTACTTC.

This chain links TRBV6-7 with TRBJ2-7; 7 bases map to TRBD2. TRBV6-7 is noted as an ORF with a role that remains uncertain. Trimming removed 8 bases from V and 3 bases from J; junction bases left unmatched: 4. The CDR3 is 12 amino acids. The CDR3 is CASDGTNYEQYF. CDR3 nucleotides: TGTGCCAGCGACGGGACTAACTACGAGCAGTACTTC.